The rows below give T cell receptor beta chains drawn from one sample of a study of T cells in Graves' hyperthyroidism and ophthalmopathy. Via MiXCR, TCRdb re-called the multiplex PCR reads, giving one row per CDR3 protein. The sample yields about 570,000 distinct CDR3 sequences, 46% seen once. Input material: peripheral blood or thyroid tissue (not recorded which). The source is an adult woman with Graves' disease, either hyperthyroidism or ophthalmopathy (not recorded which). CDR3s include the opening cysteine and the closing phenylalanine or tryptophan. A D gene is named only where the DNA matches it firmly. Size tells how often a clone was seen (once, few, many) or the class of an expanded clone, and some rows leave it out.

d_gene,len,v_gene,abundance,j_gene,CDR3nt,CDR3aa
TRBD1,14,TRBV27,many,TRBJ1-5,TGTGCCACCCGACAGGGGGCAAGCAATCAGCCCCAGCATTTT,CATRQGASNQPQHF
-,13,TRBV12-1,-,TRBJ2-7,TGTGCCAGCAGCTTTTATGGGGACGGCGAGCAGTACTTC,CASSFYGDGEQYF
-,14,TRBV9,once,TRBJ1-4,TGTGCCAGCAGCGTAGTCGGGGGGGCGGAAAAACTGTTTTTT,CASSVVGGAEKLFF
-,11,TRBV29-1,few,TRBJ2-6,TGCAGCGTTCAGGCGGCCAACGTCCTGACTTTC,CSVQAANVLTF
-,14,TRBV7-2,-,TRBJ2-7,TGTGCCAGCAATACCCCAGGGGACCCCTACGAGCAGTACTTC,CASNTPGDPYEQYF
-,13,TRBV5-1,many,TRBJ1-1,TGCGCCAGCAGCTTGGCCAAGGGTGATGAAGCTTTCTTT,CASSLAKGDEAFF
-,17,TRBV11-2,-,TRBJ1-3,TGTGCCAGCAGCCACCGGGACGGCGGTCTCTCTGGAAACACCATATATTTT,CASSHRDGGLSGNTIYF
-,15,TRBV9,-,TRBJ2-5,TGTGCCAGCTCACCACCCGGGCAGGGTCTGGAGACCCAGTACTTC,CASSPPGQGLETQYF
TRBD2,12,TRBV5-1,-,TRBJ2-5,TGCGCCAGCAAAGGAAGCGGGAGTTCCCAGTACTTC,CASKGSGSSQYF
TRBD2,15,TRBV15,many,TRBJ2-7,TGTGCCACCAGCAGAGGGCTAGCGGGAAGCAGCGAGCAGTACTTC,CATSRGLAGSSEQYF
-,14,TRBV27,-,TRBJ2-3,TGTGCCAGCAGTTTATCGAGGGGGTGGTATACGCAGTATTTT,CASSLSRGWYTQYF
-,15,TRBV2,-,TRBJ1-4,TGTGCCAGCAGCCCCGCCGGGACATACCTTGAAAAACTGTTTTTT,CASSPAGTYLEKLFF
-,15,TRBV7-2,-,TRBJ2-7,TGTGCCAGCAGCTTGGGGGTCAGGGGAGGCGACGAGCAGTACTTC,CASSLGVRGGDEQYF
-,11,TRBV7-2,-,TRBJ2-7,TGTGCCAGCAGACGTAACAGCGAGCAGTACTTC,CASRRNSEQYF
-,15,TRBV6-6,many,TRBJ1-2,TGTGCCAGCAACCCCGGTGCTGGGATTCCAATTGGCTACACCTTC,CASNPGAGIPIGYTF
-,14,TRBV25-1,few,TRBJ2-5,TGTGCCAGCAGTGCGGCAGGGGACCAAGAGACCCAGTACTTC,CASSAAGDQETQYF
-,15,TRBV12-3/TRBV12-4,once,TRBJ2-7,TGTGCCAGCAGCTCGTGGGGAGGGGGGATCTACGAGCAGTACTTC,CASSSWGGGIYEQYF
-,14,TRBV10-1,many,TRBJ2-7,TGCGCCAGCAGTGACCCTGACAGCGAGTACGAGCAGTACTTC,CASSDPDSEYEQYF
-,14,TRBV3-1,few,TRBJ2-7,TGTGCCAGCAGCCAAGTCAGGGGGGCCTACGAGCAGTACTTC,CASSQVRGAYEQYF
TRBD2,15,TRBV11-3,many,TRBJ2-2,TGTGCCAGCTTGGGACTAGCGGGAGCGACCGGGGAGCTGTTTTTT,CASLGLAGATGELFF
-,15,TRBV12-3/TRBV12-4,few,TRBJ2-2,TGTGCCAGCAGTTTTCAGGGGCTGAACACCGGGGAGCTGTTTTTT,CASSFQGLNTGELFF
-,15,TRBV19,many,TRBJ2-7,TGTGCCAGTAGTATAACCCCCACACGGGTCCACGAGCAGTACTTC,CASSITPTRVHEQYF
-,13,TRBV9,-,TRBJ1-2,TGTGCCAGCAGCGTTGACACCAACTATGGCTACACCTTC,CASSVDTNYGYTF
TRBD1,15,TRBV5-1,-,TRBJ1-6,TGCGCCAGCAGCCCTACAGGGGACTTCTTTTCACCCCTCCACTTT,CASSPTGDFFSPLHF
-,15,TRBV12-3/TRBV12-4,many,TRBJ2-3,TGTGCCAGCAGTTTGTTACGATCTAGCACAGATACGCAGTATTTT,CASSLLRSSTDTQYF
-,14,TRBV7-9,-,TRBJ1-1,TGTGCCAGCACCTCCTTCGGGGACAACACTGAAGCTTTCTTT,CASTSFGDNTEAFF
-,16,TRBV7-2,-,TRBJ1-2,TGTGCCGGCAGCTTACTGGGGGAAGGAGGGGACTATGGCTACACCTTC,CAGSLLGEGGDYGYTF
-,14,TRBV2,-,TRBJ2-5,TGTGCCAGCAGTGGAACGCGGGGCCAAGAGACCCAGTACTTC,CASSGTRGQETQYF
TRBD1,14,TRBV5-1,many,TRBJ1-1,TGCGCCAGCAGCCAGGACAGGCCGAACACTGAAGCTTTCTTT,CASSQDRPNTEAFF
-,16,TRBV7-6,-,TRBJ1-5,TGTGCCAGCAGCTTAGACGGGATTGGAAGCAATCAGCCCCAGCATTTT,CASSLDGIGSNQPQHF
-,14,TRBV4-1,many,TRBJ2-7,TGCGCCAGCAGCCCCGACACTATCTACTACGAGCAGTACTTC,CASSPDTIYYEQYF
-,11,TRBV2,-,TRBJ2-2,TGTGCCAGCAGTGAAACCGGGGGGCTGTTTTTT,CASSETGGLFF
-,14,TRBV9,-,TRBJ2-5,TGTGCCAGCAGCGCAGGACAGATCCAAGAGACCCAGTACTTC,CASSAGQIQETQYF